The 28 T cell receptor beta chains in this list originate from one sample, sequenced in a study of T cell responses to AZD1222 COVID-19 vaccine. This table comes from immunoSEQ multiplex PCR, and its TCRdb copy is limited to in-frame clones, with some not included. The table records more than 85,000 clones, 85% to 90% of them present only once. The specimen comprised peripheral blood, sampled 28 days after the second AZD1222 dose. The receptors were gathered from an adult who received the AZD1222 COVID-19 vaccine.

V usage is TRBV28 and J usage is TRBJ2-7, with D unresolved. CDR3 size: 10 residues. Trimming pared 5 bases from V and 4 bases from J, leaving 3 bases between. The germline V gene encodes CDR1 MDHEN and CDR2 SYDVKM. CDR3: CASSRYEQYF. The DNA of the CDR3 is TGTGCCAGCAGTCGATACGAGCAGTACTTC.

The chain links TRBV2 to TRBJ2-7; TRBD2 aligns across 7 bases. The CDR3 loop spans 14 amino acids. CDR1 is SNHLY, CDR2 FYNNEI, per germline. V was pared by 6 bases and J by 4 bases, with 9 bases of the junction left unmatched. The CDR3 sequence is CASRQSGLTYEQYF. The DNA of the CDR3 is TGTGCCAGCAGGCAGTCGGGACTAACGTACGAGCAGTACTTC.

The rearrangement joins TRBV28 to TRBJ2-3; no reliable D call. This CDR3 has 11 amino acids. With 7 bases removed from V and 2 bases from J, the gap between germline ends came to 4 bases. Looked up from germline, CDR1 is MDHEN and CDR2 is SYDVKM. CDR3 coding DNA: TGTGCCAGCACGGTCACAGATACGCAGTATTTT. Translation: CASTVTDTQYF.

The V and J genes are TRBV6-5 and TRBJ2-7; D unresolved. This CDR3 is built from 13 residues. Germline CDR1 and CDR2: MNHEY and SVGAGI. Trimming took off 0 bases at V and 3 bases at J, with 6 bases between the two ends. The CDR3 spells CASSYSVSYEQYF. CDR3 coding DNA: TGTGCCAGCAGTTACTCGGTCAGCTACGAGCAGTACTTC.

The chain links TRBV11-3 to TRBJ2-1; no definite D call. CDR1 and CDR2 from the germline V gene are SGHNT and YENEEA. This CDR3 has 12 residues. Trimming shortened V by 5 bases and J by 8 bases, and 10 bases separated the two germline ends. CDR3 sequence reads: CASSHFGDEQFF. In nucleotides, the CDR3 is TGTGCCAGCAGCCATTTTGGCGATGAGCAGTTCTTC. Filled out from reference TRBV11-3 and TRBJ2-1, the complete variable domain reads EAGVVQSPRYKIIEKKQPVAFWCNPISGHNTLYWYLQNLGQGPELLIRYENEEAVDDSQLPKDRFSAERLKGVDSTLKIQPAELGDSAVYLCASSHFGDEQFFGPGTRLTVL.

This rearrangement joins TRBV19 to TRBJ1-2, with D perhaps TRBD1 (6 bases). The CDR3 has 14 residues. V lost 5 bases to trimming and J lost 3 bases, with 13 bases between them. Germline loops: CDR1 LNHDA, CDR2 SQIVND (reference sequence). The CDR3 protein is CASSAQGRYYGYTF. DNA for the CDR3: TGTGCCAGTAGTGCACAGGGTAGATACTATGGCTACACCTTC.

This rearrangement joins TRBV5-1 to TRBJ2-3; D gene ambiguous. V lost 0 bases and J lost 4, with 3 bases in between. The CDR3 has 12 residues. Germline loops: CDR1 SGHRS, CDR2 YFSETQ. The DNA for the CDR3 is TGCGCCAGCAGCTTGGCCGCAGATACGCAGTATTTT. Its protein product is CASSLAADTQYF.

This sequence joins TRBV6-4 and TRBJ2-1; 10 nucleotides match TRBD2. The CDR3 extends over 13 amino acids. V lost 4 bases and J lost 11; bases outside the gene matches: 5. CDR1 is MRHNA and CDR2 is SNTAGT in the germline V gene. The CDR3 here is CASSAASGRQQFF. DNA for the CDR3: TGTGCCAGCAGTGCGGCTAGCGGGAGACAGCAGTTCTTC.

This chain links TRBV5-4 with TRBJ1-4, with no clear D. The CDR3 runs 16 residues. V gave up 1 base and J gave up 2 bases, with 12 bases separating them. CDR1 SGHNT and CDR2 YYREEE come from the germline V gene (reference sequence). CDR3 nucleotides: TGTGCCAGCAGCTTGCGTGGGGTCAGCACTAATGAAAAACTGTTTTTT. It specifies CASSLRGVSTNEKLFF. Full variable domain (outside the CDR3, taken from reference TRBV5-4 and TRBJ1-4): ETGVTQSPTHLIKTRGQQVTLRCSSQSGHNTVSWYQQALGQGPQFIFQYYREEENGRGNFPPRFSGLQFPNYSSELNVNALELDDSALYLCASSLRGVSTNEKLFFGSGTQLSVL.

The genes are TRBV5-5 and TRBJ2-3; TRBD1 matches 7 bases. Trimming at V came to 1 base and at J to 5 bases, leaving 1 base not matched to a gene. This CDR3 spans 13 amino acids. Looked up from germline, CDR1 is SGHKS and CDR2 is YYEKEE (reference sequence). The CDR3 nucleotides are TGTGCCAGCAGCTTGACAGGGGTAGATACGCAGTATTTT. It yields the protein CASSLTGVDTQYF.

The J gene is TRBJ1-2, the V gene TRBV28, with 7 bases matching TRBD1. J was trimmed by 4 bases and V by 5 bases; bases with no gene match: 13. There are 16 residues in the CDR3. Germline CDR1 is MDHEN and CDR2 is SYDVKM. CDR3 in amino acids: CASSPNSGTVFYGYTF. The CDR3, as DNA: TGTGCCAGCAGTCCAAATTCCGGGACAGTTTTCTATGGCTACACCTTC.

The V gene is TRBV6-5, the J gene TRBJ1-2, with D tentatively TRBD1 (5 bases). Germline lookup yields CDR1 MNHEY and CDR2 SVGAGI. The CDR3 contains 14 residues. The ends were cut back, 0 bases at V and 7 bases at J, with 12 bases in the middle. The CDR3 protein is CASSYSGGVSGYTF. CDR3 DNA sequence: TGTGCCAGCAGTTACTCGGGGGGGGTGAGTGGCTACACCTTC.

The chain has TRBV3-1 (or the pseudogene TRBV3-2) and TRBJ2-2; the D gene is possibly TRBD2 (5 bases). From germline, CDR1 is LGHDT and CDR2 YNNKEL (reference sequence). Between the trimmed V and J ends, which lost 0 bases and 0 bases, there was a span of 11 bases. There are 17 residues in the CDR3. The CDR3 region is CASSQEQRTANTGELFF. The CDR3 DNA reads TGTGCCAGCAGCCAAGAACAACGGACTGCGAACACCGGGGAGCTGTTTTTT.

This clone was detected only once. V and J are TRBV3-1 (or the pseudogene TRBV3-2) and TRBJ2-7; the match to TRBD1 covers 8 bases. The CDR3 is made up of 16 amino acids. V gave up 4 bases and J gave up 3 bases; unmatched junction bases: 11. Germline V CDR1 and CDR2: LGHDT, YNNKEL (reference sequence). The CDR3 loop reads CASSPRVTGGFYEQYF. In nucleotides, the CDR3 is TGTGCCAGCAGCCCCAGAGTCACAGGGGGTTTCTACGAGCAGTACTTC.

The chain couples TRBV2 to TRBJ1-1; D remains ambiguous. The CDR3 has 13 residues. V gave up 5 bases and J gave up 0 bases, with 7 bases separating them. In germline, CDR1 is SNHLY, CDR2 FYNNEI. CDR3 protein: CASSPEVNTEAFF. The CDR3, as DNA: TGTGCCAGCAGTCCGGAGGTGAACACTGAAGCTTTCTTT.

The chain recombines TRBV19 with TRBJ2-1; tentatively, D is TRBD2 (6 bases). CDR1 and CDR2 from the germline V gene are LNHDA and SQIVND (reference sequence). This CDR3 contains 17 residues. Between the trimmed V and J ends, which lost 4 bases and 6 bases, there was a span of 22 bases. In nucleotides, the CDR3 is TGTGCCAGTAGTAAACTAGCACGGATCGTCTCGGGCAATGAGCAGTTCTTC. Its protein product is CASSKLARIVSGNEQFF.

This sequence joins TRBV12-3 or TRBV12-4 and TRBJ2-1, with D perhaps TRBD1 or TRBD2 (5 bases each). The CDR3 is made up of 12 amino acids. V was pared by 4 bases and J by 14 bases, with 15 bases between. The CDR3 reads CASSSLRRGEFF. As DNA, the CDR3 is TGTGCCAGCAGTTCGCTCCGGAGAGGGGAGTTCTTC.

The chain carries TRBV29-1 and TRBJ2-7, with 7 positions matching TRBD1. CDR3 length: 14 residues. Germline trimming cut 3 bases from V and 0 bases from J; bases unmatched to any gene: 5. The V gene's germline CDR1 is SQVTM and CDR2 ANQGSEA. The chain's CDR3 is CSVDETGLSYEQYF. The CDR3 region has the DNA TGCAGCGTTGACGAGACAGGGCTCTCCTACGAGCAGTACTTC.

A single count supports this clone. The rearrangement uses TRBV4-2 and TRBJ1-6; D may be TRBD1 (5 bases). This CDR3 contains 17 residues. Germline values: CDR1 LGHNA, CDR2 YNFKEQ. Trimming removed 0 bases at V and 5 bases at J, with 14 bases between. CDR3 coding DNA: TGTGCCAGCAGCCAAGAGGTCGCAGGGTGGGATAATTCACCCCTCCACTTT. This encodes CASSQEVAGWDNSPLHF.

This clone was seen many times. The CDR3 region has the DNA TGCGCCAGCAGCCAAGGGAGCAGGGGGACTAATGAAAAACTGTTTTTT. This encodes CASSQGSRGTNEKLFF. V usage is TRBV4-3 and J usage is TRBJ1-4; 7 bases map to TRBD1. CDR1 and CDR2 from the germline V gene are LGHNA and YSLEER. With V trimmed by 1 base and J by 2 bases, 4 bases remained unmatched. The CDR3 contains 16 residues.

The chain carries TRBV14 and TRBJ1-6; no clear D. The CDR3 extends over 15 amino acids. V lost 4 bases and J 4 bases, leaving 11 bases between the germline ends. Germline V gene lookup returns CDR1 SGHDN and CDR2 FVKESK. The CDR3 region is CASSPRSPYNSPLHF. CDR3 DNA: TGTGCCAGCAGCCCGAGGAGCCCTTATAATTCACCCCTCCACTTT.

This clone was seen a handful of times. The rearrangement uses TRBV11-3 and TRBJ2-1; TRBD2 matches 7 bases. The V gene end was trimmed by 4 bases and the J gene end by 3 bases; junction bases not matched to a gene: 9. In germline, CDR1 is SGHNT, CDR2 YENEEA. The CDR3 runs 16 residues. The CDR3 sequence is CASSSEASGNYNEQFF. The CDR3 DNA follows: TGTGCCAGCAGCTCCGAGGCTAGCGGTAACTACAATGAGCAGTTCTTC.

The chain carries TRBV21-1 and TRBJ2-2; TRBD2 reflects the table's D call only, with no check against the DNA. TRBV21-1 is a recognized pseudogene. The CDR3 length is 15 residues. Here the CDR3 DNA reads TGTGCCAGCAGCAAACCCCCCCCGCCAAGCGAGGAGCTGTTTTTT. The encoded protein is CASSKPPPPSEELFF.

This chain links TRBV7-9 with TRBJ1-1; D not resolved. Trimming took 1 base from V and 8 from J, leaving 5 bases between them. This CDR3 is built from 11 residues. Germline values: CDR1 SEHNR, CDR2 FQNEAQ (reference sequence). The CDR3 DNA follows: TGTGCCAGCAGCTTAGGCAGGGAAGCTTTCTTT. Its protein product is CASSLGREAFF. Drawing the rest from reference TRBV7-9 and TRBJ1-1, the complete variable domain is DTGVSQNPRHKITKRGQNVTFRCDPISEHNRLYWYRQTLGQGPEFLTYFQNEAQLEKSRLLSDRFSAERPKGSFSTLEIQRTEQGDSAMYLCASSLGREAFFGQGTRLTVV.

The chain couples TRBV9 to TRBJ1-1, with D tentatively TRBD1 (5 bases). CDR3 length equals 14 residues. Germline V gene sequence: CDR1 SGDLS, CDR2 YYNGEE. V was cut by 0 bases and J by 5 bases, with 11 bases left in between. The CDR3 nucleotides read TGTGCCAGCAGCGTAGGGGGCGCTTCGACTGAAGCTTTCTTT. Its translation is CASSVGGASTEAFF.

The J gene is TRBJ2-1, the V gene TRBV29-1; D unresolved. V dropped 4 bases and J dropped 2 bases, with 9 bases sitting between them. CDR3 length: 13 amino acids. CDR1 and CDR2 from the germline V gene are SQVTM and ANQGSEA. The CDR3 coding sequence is TGCAGCGTTGGACTGGGCACCTACAATGAGCAGTTCTTC. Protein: CSVGLGTYNEQFF.

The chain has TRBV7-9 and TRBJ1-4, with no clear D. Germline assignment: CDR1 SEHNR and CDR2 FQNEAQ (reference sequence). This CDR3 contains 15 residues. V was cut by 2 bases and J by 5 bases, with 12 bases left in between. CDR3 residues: CASSLYSSLNEKLFF. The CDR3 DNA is TGTGCCAGCAGCTTATATTCCAGTTTAAATGAAAAACTGTTTTTT.

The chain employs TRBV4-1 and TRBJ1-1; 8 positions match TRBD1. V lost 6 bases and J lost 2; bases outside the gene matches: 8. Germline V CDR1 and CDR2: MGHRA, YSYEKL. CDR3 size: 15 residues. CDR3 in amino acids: CASSPTGGGNTEAFF. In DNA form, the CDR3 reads TGCGCCAGCAGTCCTACAGGGGGGGGAAACACTGAAGCTTTCTTT.